This T cell receptor beta chain was sequenced in a study of shared clonotypes between healthy human individuals. Study conclusions and caveats: When naive CD4 clonotypes were compared across a handful of donors, around 5% were shared.

On this clone itself: Antigen specificity is unknown.

The data were produced by immunoSEQ multiplex PCR, yet TCRdb's version contains in-frame clones alone and is incomplete. The table has over a million clones, approximately 80% seen once. The origin of this receptor is a man younger than 35 in good health. Some clones in this sample may be carry-over from other donors' samples. The sample comprised memory CD4+ T cells from PBMCs. Subset reported: CD45RA-negative fraction.

CDR3: CAGGGVGGYEQYF. The CDR3 DNA sequence: TGTGCCGGGGGTGGAGTGGGAGGATACGAGCAGTACTTC. The chain is built from TRBV2 and TRBJ2-7; tentative D call: TRBD2 (6 bases). The V end was cut by 11 bases, the J end by 4 bases, with 18 bases between. The CDR3 runs to 13 residues. Germline CDR1 and CDR2: SNHLY and FYNNEI.